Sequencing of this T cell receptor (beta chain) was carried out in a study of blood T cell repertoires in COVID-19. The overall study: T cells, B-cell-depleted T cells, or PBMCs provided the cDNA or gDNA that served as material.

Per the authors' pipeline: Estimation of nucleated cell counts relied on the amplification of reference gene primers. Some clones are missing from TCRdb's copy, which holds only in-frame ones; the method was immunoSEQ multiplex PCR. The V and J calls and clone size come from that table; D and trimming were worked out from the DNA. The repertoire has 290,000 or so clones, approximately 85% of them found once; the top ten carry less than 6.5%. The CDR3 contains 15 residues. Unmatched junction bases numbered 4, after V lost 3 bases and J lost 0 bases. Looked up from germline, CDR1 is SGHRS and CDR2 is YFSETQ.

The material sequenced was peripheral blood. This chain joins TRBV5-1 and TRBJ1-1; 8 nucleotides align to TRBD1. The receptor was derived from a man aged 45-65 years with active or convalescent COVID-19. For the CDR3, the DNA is TGCGCCAGCAGCTCACAGACAGGGGTGAACACTGAAGCTTTCTTT. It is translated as CASSSQTGVNTEAFF.